The following is a T cell receptor (beta chain) sequence with its context. Its antigen is unidentified. The data originate from a study of T cell repertoires in cytomegalovirus infection. TCRdb called the reads again in MiXCR, with one record for every CDR3 protein. Here the sample spans roughly 230,000 distinct CDR3 sequences, 15% to 20% being singletons. Study results and caveats: Cumulative frequency (of public TCR beta family members) identified carriers of CMV plus the relevant HLA.

Germline-derived CDR1 and CDR2 are LNHDA and SQIVND (reference sequence). This CDR3 region has 14 residues. Trimming took 5 bases from V and 2 from J, leaving 11 bases between them. This receptor was identified in a human donor in good health (CMV status not recorded). Some clones in this sample may be carry-over from other donors' samples. The chain couples TRBV19 to TRBJ2-3; tentatively, D is TRBD1 (6 bases). Sequences were obtained from CD8+ T cells from PBMCs. CDR3 in amino acids: CASSVTGITDTQYF. In nucleotides, the CDR3 is TGTGCCAGTAGTGTCACAGGGATCACAGATACGCAGTATTTT.